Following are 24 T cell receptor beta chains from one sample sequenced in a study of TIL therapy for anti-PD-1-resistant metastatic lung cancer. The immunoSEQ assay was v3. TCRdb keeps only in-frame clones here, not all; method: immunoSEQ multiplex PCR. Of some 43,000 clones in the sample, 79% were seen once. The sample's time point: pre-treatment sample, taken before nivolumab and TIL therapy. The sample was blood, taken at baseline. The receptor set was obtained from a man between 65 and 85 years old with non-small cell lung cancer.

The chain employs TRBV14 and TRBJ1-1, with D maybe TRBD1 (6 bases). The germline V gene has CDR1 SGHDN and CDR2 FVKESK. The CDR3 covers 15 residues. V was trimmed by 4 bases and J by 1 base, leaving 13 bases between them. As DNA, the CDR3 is TGTGCCAGCAGCCGCACAACGACAGGGAACACTGAAGCTTTCTTT. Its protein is CASSRTTTGNTEAFF. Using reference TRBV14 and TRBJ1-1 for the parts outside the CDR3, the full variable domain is EAGVTQFPSHSVIEKGQTVTLRCDPISGHDNLYWYRRVMGKEIKFLLHFVKESKQDESGMPNNRFLAERTGGTYSTLKVQPAELEDSGVYFCASSRTTTGNTEAFFGQGTRLTVV.

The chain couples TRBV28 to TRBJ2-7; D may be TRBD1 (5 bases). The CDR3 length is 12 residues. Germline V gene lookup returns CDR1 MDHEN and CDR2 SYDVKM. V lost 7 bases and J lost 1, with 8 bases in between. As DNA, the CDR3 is TGTGCCAGCAATAGACAGTCCTACGAGCAGTACTTC. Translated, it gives CASNRQSYEQYF.

The CDR3, as DNA: TGTGCCAGCAGCGACCAGCGCGGGAGGCAAGAGACCCAGTACTTC. Amino acid sequence: CASSDQRGRQETQYF. The chain has TRBV11-2 and TRBJ2-5, with 8 positions matching TRBD2. The CDR3 loop spans 15 amino acids. Germline V gene sequence: CDR1 SGHAT, CDR2 FQNNGV. Trimming removed 5 bases from V and 2 bases from J; junction bases left unmatched: 7.

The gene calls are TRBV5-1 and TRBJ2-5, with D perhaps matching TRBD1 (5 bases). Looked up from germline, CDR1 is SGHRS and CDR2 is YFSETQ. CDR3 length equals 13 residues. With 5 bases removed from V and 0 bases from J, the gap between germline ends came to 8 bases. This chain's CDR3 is CASRPDNQETQYF. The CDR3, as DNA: TGCGCCAGCAGACCGGACAACCAAGAGACCCAGTACTTC.

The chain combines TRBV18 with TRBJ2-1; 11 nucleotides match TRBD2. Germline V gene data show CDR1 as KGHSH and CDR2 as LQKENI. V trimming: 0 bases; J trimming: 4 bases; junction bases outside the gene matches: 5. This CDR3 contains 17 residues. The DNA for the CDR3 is TGTGCCAGCTCACCACCGGGGCTAGCGGGGGGTTACAATGAGCAGTTCTTC. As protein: CASSPPGLAGGYNEQFF. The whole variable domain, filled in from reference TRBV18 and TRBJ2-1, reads NAGVMQNPRHLVRRRGQEARLRCSPMKGHSHVYWYRQLPEEGLKFMVYLQKENIIDESGMPKERFSAEFPKEGPSILRIQQVVRGDSAAYFCASSPPGLAGGYNEQFFGPGTRLTVL.

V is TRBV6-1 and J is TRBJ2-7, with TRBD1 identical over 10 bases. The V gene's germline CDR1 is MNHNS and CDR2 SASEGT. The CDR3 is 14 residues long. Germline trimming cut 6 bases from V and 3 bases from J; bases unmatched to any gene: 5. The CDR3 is CASRGTGEGYEQYF. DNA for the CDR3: TGTGCCAGCAGGGGGACAGGGGAGGGCTACGAGCAGTACTTC.

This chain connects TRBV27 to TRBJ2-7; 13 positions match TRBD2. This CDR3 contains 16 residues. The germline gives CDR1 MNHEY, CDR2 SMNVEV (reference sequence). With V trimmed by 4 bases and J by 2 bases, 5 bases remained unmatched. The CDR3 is CASSSLTSGRTYEQYF. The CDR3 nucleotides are TGTGCCAGCAGTTCATTGACTAGCGGGAGGACCTACGAGCAGTACTTC.

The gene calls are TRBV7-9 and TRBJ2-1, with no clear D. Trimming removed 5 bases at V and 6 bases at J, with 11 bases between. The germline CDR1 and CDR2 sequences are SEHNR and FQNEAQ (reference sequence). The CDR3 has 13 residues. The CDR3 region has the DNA TGTGCCAGCAGCGAGAACAGTAGCAATGAGCAGTTCTTC. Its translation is CASSENSSNEQFF.

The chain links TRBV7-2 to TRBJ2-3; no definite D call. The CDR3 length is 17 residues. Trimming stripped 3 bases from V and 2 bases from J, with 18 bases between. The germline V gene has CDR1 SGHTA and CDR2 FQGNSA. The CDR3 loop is CASSLYSPVGPTDTQYF. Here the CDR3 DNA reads TGTGCCAGCAGCTTGTATTCCCCCGTAGGACCCACAGATACGCAGTATTTT.

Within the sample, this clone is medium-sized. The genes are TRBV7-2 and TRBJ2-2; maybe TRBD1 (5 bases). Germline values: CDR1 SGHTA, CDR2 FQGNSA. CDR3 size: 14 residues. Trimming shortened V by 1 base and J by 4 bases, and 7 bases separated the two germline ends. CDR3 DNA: TGTGCCAGCAGCTTAGTTACAGGCACCGGGGAGCTGTTTTTT. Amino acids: CASSLVTGTGELFF. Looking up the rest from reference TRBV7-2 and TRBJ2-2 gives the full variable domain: GAGVSQSPSNKVTEKGKDVELRCDPISGHTALYWYRQSLGQGLEFLIYFQGNSAPDKSGLPSDRFSAERTGGSVSTLTIQRTQQEDSAVYLCASSLVTGTGELFFGEGSRLTVL.

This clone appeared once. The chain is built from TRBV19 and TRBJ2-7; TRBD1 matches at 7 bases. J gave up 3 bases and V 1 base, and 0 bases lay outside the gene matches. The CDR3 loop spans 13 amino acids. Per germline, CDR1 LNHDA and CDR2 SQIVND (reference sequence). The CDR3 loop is CASSIGQGYEQYF. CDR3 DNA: TGTGCCAGTAGTATAGGACAGGGCTACGAGCAGTACTTC. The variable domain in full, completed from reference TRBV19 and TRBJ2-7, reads DGGITQSPKYLFRKEGQNVTLSCEQNLNHDAMYWYRQDPGQGLRLIYYSQIVNDFQKGDIAEGYSVSREKKESFPLTVTSAQKNPTAFYLCASSIGQGYEQYFGPGTRLTVT.

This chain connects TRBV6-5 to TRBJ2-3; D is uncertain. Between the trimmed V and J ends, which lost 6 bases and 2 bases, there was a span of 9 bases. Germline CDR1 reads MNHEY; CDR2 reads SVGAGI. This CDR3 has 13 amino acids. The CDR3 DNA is TGTGCCAGCAGCTCCTCCCTCACAGATACGCAGTATTTT. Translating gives CASSSSLTDTQYF.

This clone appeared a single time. The CDR3 coding sequence is TGCGCCAGCAGCCAAGCGGCAGACACCGGGGAGCTGTTTTTT. As protein: CASSQAADTGELFF. The V call is TRBV4-3, the J call TRBJ2-2, with unresolved D. Per the germline V gene, CDR1 is LGHNA and CDR2 is YSLEER. With 1 base removed from V and 3 bases from J, the gap between germline ends came to 6 bases. This CDR3 region has 14 residues.

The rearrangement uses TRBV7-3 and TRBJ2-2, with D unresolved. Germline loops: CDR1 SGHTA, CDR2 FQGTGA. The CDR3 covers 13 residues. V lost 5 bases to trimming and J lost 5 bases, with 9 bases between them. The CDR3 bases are TGTGCCAGCAGCCTAGAGTATACCGGGGAGCTGTTTTTT. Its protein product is CASSLEYTGELFF.

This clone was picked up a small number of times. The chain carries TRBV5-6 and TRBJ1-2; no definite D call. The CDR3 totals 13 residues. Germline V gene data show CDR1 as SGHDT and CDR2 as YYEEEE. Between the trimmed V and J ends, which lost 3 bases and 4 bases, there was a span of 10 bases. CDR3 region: CASSSDGSYGYTF. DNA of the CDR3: TGTGCCAGCAGCTCGGACGGGAGCTATGGCTACACCTTC.

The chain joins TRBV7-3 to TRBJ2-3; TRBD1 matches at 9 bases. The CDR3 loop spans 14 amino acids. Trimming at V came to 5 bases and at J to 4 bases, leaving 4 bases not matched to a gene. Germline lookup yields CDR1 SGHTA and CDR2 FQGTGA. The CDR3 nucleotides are TGTGCCAGCAGCCCGGGACAGGGATCAGATACGCAGTATTTT. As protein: CASSPGQGSDTQYF.

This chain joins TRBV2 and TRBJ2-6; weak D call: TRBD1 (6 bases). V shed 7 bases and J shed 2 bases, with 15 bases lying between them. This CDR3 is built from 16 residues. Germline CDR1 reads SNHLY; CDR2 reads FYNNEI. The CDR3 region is CASTYEQGTGANVLTF. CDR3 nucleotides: TGTGCCAGCACTTACGAACAGGGAACTGGGGCCAACGTCCTGACTTTC.

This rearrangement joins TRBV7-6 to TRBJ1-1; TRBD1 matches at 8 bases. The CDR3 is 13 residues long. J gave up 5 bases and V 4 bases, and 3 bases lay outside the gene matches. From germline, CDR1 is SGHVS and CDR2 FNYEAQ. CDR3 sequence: CASSSGQGTEAFF. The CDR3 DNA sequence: TGTGCCAGCAGCTCAGGACAGGGAACTGAAGCTTTCTTT.

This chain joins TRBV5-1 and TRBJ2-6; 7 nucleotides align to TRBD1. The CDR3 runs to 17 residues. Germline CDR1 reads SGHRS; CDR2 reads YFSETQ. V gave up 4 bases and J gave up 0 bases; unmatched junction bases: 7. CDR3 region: CASSPGQVSSGANVLTF. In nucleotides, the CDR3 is TGCGCCAGCAGCCCCGGACAGGTGAGCTCTGGGGCCAACGTCCTGACTTTC.

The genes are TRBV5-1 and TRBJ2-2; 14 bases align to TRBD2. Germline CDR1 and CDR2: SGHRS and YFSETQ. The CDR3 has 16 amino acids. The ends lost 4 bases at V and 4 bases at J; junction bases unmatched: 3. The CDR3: CASSQGTSGSTGELFF. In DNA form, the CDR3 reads TGCGCCAGCAGCCAGGGGACTAGCGGGAGCACCGGGGAGCTGTTTTTT. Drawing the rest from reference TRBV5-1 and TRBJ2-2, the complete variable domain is KAGVTQTPRYLIKTRGQQVTLSCSPISGHRSVSWYQQTPGQGLQFLFEYFSETQRNKGNFPGRFSGRQFSNSRSEMNVSTLELGDSALYLCASSQGTSGSTGELFFGEGSRLTVL.

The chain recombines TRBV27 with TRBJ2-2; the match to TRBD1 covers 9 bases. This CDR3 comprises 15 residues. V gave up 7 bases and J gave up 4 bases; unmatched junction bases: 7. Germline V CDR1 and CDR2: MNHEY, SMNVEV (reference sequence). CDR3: CASKGTGRPTGELFF. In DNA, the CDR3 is TGTGCCAGCAAGGGGACAGGGCGTCCCACCGGGGAGCTGTTTTTT.

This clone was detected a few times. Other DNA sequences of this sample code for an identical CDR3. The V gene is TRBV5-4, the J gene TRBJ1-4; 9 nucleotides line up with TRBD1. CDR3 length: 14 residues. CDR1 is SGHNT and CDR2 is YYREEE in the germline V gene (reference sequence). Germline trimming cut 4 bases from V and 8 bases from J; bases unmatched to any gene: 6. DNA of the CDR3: TGTGCCAGCAGCCCGGGACAGGGAGGAGAAAAACTGTTTTTT. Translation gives CASSPGQGGEKLFF.

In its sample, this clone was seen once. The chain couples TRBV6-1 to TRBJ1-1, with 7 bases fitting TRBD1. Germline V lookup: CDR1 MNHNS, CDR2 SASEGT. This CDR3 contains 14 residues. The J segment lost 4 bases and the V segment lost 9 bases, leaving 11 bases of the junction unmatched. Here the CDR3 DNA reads TGTGCCAGTGCAGCAACAGGGGCGACCACTGAAGCTTTCTTT. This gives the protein CASAATGATTEAFF.

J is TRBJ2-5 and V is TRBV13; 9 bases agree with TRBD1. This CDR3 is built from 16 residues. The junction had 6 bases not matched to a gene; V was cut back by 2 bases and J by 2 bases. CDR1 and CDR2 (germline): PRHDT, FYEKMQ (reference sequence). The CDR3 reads CASSLYSGTGQETQYF. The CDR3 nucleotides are TGTGCCAGCAGCTTATACTCCGGGACAGGGCAAGAGACCCAGTACTTC.